The 9 T cell receptor beta chains presented below share a single source sample, sequenced in a study of human T cells and chemical hapten exposure (dated by TCRdb to about 2021). The protocol used for the library was RACE. The reads were generated on a NextSeq 500. TCRdb ran its own pipeline on the public reads, namely fastp trimming at Q25 and MiXCR clone calling, and kept in-frame beta chains. For every CDR3 protein sequence, its rows merge into one entry that carries the most common genes and DNA. A total of tens of thousands of distinct CDR3 sequences appear in this sample, around 10% of them only once. Jointly, the top ten make up approximately 1.4% of the sample. In the paper's terms, the time point label means: patch test 2, 6 weeks after DPC sensitization. The treatment or condition label of this sample denotes: therapeutic diphenylcyclopropenone sensitization with weekly scalp DPC. Sequenced here: whole blood, sampled in connection with sensitization to the hapten diphenylcyclopropenone (DPC). These receptors all stem from a man aged 18 to 35 with alopecia areata. Some clones in this sample may be carry-over from other donors' samples.

This clonotype turned up a few times. This sequence joins TRBV12-3 or TRBV12-4 and TRBJ2-1, with 9 bases fitting TRBD2. The V gene end was trimmed by 0 bases and the J gene end by 7 bases; junction bases not matched to a gene: 1. The CDR3 extends over 14 amino acids. CDR3 protein: CASSLALAGNEQFF. The CDR3 DNA reads TGTGCCAGCAGTTTAGCTCTAGCGGGAAATGAGCAGTTCTTC.

This clonotype was recorded a few times. This rearrangement joins TRBV2 to TRBJ2-5; possibly TRBD2 for D (6 bases). V was clipped by 8 bases and J by 2 bases, with 12 bases between them. This CDR3 has 13 amino acids. Germline lookup yields CDR1 SNHLY and CDR2 FYNNEI. CDR3 residues: CASGTGTQETQYF. CDR3 DNA sequence: TGTGCCAGCGGGACGGGGACTCAAGAGACCCAGTACTTC.

The chain uses TRBV7-4 and TRBJ2-1; 13 bases agree with TRBD2. With 5 bases clipped from V and 1 base from J, the junction kept 5 bases outside the gene matches. Germline loops: CDR1 SGHVT, CDR2 SQSDAQ. This CDR3 spans 17 amino acids. This CDR3 reads CASSQGLAGPSYNEQFF. In nucleotides, the CDR3 is TGTGCCAGCAGCCAGGGACTAGCGGGGCCATCCTACAATGAGCAGTTCTTC.

In its sample, this clonotype was seen many times. The chain has TRBV12-3 or TRBV12-4 and TRBJ2-2, with D maybe TRBD1 (6 bases). This CDR3 has 15 amino acids. Trimming stripped 4 bases from V and 4 bases from J, with 13 bases between. CDR3 region: CASSSLGAVTGELFF. The CDR3 DNA follows: TGTGCCAGCAGTTCCCTGGGGGCAGTCACCGGGGAGCTGTTTTTT.

This clonotype has a count of ten or more. V gene TRBV3-1 combines with J gene TRBJ2-1; D not resolved. Germline V gene data show CDR1 as LGHDT and CDR2 as YNNKEL (reference sequence). The CDR3 covers 14 residues. V shed 0 bases and J shed 8 bases, with 11 bases lying between them. In DNA form, the CDR3 reads TGTGCCAGCAGCCAAGAATTTGGCGGCTATGAGCAGTTCTTC. Its translation: CASSQEFGGYEQFF.

The J gene is TRBJ2-7, the V gene TRBV4-3; possibly TRBD1 or TRBD2 for D (6 bases each). The CDR3 covers 13 residues. Trimming removed 3 bases from V and 6 bases from J, with 12 bases in between. The germline CDR1 and CDR2 sequences are LGHNA and YSLEER. For the CDR3, the DNA is TGCGCCAGCAGCCACCACAGGGAGGCCGAGCAGTACTTC. Its protein product is CASSHHREAEQYF.

The chain combines TRBV28 with TRBJ2-7; D is undetermined. V was shortened by 3 bases and J by 4 bases, with 7 bases between the two germline ends. Per germline, CDR1 MDHEN and CDR2 SYDVKM. CDR3 length: 12 residues. The CDR3: CASSFSSYEQYV. CDR3 sequence (DNA): TGTGCCAGCAGTTTCTCTTCTTACGAGCAGTACGTC.

The chain uses TRBV7-2 and TRBJ2-3; possibly TRBD2 for D (5 bases). Germline CDR1 and CDR2: SGHTA and FQGNSA. V shed 10 bases and J shed 4 bases, with 15 bases lying between them. The CDR3 spans 13 residues. DNA for the CDR3: TGTGCCACCGCGCGGGCGGTTGCAGATACGCAGTATTTT. Protein: CATARAVADTQYF.

At least ten counts were recorded for this clonotype. The chain recombines TRBV7-9 with TRBJ2-7; possibly TRBD1 or TRBD2 for D (5 bases each). The CDR3 totals 14 residues. In germline, CDR1 is SEHNR, CDR2 FQNEAQ (reference sequence). Trimming took off 3 bases at V and 4 bases at J, with 13 bases between the two ends. CDR3 sequence (DNA): TGTGCCAGCAGCTTTGGGGGTTCCCGTTACGAGCAGTACGTC. This encodes CASSFGGSRYEQYV.